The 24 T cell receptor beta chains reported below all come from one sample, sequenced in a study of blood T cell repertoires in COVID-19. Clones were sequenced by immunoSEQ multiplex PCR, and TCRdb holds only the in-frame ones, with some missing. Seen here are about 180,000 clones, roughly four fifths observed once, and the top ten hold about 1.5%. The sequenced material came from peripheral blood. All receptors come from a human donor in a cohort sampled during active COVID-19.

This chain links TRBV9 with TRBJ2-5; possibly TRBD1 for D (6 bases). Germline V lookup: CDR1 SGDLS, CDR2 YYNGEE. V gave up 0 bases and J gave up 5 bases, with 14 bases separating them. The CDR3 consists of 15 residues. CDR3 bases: TGTGCCAGCAGCGTAGGAGGTAACAGGGCGGAGACCCAGTACTTC. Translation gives CASSVGGNRAETQYF.

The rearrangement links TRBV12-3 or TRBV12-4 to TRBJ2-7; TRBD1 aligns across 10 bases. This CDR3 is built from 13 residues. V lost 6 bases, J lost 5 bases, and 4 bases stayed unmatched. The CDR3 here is CASSRDRGNEQYF. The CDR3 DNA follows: TGTGCCAGCAGCCGGGACAGGGGCAACGAGCAGTACTTC.

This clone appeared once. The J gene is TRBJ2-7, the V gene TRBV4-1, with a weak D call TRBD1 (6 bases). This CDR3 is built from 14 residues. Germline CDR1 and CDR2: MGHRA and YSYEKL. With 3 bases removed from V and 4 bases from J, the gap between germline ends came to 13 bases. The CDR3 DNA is TGCGCCAGCAGCCACCCGACAGGAGAGTACGAGCAGTACTTC. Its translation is CASSHPTGEYEQYF.

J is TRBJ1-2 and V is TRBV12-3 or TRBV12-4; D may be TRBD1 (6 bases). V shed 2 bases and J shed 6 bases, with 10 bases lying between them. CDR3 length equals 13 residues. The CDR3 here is CASSLYRVHGYTF. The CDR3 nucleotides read TGTGCCAGCAGTTTATACAGGGTTCATGGCTACACCTTC.

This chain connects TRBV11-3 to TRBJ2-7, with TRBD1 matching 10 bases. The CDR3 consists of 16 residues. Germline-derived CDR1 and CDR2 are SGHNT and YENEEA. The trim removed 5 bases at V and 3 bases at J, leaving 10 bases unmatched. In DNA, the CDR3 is TGTGCCAGCAGCGGATACTCCGGGACAGGGGACTACGAGCAGTACTTC. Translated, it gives CASSGYSGTGDYEQYF.

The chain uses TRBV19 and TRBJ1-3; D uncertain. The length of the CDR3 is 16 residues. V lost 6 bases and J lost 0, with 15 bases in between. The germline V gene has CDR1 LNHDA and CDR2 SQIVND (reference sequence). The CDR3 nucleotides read TGTGCCAGTAGGGGGAGGTCCAAGGGCTCTGGAAACACCATATATTTT. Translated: CASRGRSKGSGNTIYF.

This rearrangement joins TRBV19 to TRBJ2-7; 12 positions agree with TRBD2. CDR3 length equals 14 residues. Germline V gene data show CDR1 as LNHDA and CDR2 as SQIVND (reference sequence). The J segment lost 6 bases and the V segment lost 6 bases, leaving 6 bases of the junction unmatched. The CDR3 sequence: CASRPGLAGSEQYF. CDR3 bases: TGTGCCAGTAGGCCCGGACTAGCGGGAAGCGAGCAGTACTTC.

CDR3 region: CASRDSGGTEAFF. In DNA, the CDR3 is TGTGCCAGTAGGGACTCCGGGGGCACTGAAGCTTTCTTT. J is TRBJ1-1 and V is TRBV19, with D possibly TRBD1 on 5 matching bases. This CDR3 has 13 amino acids. Germline CDR1 and CDR2: LNHDA and SQIVND (reference sequence). V was clipped by 6 bases and J by 4 bases, with 12 bases between them. Supplemented by reference TRBV19 and TRBJ1-1, the full variable domain reads DGGITQSPKYLFRKEGQNVTLSCEQNLNHDAMYWYRQDPGQGLRLIYYSQIVNDFQKGDIAEGYSVSREKKESFPLTVTSAQKNPTAFYLCASRDSGGTEAFFGQGTRLTVV.

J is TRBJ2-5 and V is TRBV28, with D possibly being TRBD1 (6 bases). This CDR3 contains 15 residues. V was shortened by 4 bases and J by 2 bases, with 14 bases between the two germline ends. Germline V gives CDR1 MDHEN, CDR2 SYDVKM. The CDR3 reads CASSSYRDPQETQYF. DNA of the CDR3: TGTGCCAGCAGTTCGTACAGGGATCCACAAGAGACCCAGTACTTC.

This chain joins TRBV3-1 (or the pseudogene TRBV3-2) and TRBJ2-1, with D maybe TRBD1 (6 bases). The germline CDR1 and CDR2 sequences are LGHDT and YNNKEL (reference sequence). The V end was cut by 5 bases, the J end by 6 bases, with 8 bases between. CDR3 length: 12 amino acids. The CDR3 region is CASSLGGNEQFF. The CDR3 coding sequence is TGTGCCAGCAGCTTAGGGGGCAATGAGCAGTTCTTC.

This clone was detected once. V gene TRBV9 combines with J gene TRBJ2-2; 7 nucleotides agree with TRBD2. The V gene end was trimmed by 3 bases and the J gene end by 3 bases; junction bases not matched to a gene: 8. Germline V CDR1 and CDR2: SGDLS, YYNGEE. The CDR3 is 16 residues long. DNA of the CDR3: TGTGCCAGCAGCGGGGGAGGGAGGGAGCACACCGGGGAGCTGTTTTTT. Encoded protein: CASSGGGREHTGELFF.

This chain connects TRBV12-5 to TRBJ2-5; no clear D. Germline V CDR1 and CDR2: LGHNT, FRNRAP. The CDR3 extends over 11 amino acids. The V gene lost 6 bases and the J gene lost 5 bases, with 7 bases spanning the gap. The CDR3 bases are TGTGCTAGTGGGTCCCTGGAGACCCAGTACTTC. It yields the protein CASGSLETQYF.

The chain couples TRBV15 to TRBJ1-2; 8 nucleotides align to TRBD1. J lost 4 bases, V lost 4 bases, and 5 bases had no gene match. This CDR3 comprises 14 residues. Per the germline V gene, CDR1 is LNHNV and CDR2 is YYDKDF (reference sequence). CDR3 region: CATSTPDRGYGYTF. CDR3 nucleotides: TGTGCCACCAGCACCCCCGACAGGGGCTATGGCTACACCTTC.

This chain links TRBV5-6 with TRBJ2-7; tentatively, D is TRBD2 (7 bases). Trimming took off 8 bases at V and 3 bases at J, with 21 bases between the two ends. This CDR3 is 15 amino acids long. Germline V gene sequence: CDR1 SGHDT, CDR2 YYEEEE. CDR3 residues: CARPPGGRVFYEQYF. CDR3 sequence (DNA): TGTGCCAGACCTCCCGGGGGGCGGGTGTTCTACGAGCAGTACTTC.

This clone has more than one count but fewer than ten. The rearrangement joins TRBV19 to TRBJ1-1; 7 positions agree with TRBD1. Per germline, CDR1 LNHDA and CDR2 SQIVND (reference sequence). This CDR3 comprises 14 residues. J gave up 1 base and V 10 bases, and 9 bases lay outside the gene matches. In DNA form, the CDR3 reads TGTGCCACCACCACGAACAGGGGGAACACTGAAGCTTTCTTT. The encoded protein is CATTTNRGNTEAFF.

CDR3 bases: TGTGCCAGCAGTTCGAATAGCGGGGGCCCCTTCCTGACACGGCAGTTCTTC. It is translated as CASSSNSGGPFLTRQFF. The rearrangement joins TRBV6-2 or TRBV6-3 to TRBJ2-1; 9 nucleotides line up with TRBD2. Germline-derived CDR1 and CDR2 are MNHEY and SVGEGT. The CDR3 length is 17 residues. V dropped 4 bases and J dropped 12; count of bases not matched to a gene: 19.

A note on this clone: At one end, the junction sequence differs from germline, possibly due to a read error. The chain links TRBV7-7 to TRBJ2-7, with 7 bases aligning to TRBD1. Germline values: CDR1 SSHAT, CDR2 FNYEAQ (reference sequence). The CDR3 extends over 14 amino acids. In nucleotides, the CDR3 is TGTGCTAGCAGCTTCGTAGGGGGCGCGGGCGAGCAGTACTTC. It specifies CASSFVGGAGEQYF.

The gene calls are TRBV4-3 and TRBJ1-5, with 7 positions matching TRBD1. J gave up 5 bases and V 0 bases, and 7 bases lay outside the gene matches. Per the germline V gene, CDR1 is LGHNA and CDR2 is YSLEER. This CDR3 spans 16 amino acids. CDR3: CASSQDWSGGDQPQHF. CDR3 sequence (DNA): TGCGCCAGCAGCCAAGATTGGTCAGGGGGAGATCAGCCCCAGCATTTT.

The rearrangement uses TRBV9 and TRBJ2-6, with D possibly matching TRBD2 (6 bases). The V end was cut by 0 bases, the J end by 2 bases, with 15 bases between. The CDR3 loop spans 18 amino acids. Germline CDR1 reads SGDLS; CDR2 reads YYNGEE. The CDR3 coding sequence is TGTGCCAGCAGCGTAGATGTCTGGGGGAGGACTGGGGCCAACGTCCTGACTTTC. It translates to CASSVDVWGRTGANVLTF.

CDR3 sequence (DNA): TGTGCCAGCAGTTACGGGACAGGGGGCAACTATGGCTACACCTTC. It specifies CASSYGTGGNYGYTF. The chain couples TRBV6-6 to TRBJ1-2, with 12 bases aligning to TRBD1. CDR3 length: 15 amino acids. CDR1 MNHNY and CDR2 SVGAGI come from the germline V gene (reference sequence). Trimming took 2 bases from V and 2 from J; bases not matched to a gene: 0.

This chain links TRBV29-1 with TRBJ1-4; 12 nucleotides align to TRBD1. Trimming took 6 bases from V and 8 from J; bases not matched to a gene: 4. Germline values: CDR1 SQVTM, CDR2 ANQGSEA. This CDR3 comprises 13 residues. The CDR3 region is CSVGTGGWEKLFF. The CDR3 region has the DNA TGCAGCGTGGGGACAGGGGGCTGGGAAAAACTGTTTTTT.

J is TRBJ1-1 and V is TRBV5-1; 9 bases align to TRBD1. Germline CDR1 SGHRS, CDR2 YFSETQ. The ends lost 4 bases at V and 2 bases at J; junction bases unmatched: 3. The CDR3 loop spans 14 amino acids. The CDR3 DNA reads TGCGCCAGCAGCACCACAGGGGGCAACACTGAAGCTTTCTTT. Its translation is CASSTTGGNTEAFF.

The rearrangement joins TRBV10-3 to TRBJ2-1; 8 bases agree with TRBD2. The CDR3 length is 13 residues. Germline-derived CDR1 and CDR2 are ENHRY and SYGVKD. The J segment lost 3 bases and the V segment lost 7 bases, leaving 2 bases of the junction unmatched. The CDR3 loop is CAITGTSYNEQFF. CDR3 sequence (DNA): TGTGCCATCACTGGGACTAGCTACAATGAGCAGTTCTTC.

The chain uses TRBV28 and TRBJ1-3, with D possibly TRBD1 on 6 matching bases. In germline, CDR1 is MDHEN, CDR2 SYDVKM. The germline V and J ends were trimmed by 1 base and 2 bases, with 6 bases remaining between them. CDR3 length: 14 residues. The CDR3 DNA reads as TGTGCCAGCAGTTTATACAGGGCTGGAAACACCATATATTTT. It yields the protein CASSLYRAGNTIYF.